This T cell receptor (beta chain) appears in the sequencing data of a study of T cell responses to AZD1222 COVID-19 vaccine. Sequenced by immunoSEQ multiplex PCR; TCRdb stores in-frame clones only, minus some. The sample carries fewer than 250,000 clones, approximately 94% recorded once. In the case of this clone: Its cognate antigen is unknown.

Findings of the study overall: Only a handful of AZD1222 recipients tested seropositive at baseline.

CDR1 and CDR2 (germline): LNHNV, YYDKDF (reference sequence). Deletions cut 0 bases from V and 0 bases from J, with 9 bases between. CDR3 length: 16 amino acids. The source of this sequence is an adult in good health. The chain links TRBV15 to TRBJ1-3; D not resolved. This specimen consisted of peripheral blood, obtained on day 0 of MenACWY control vaccination. CDR3 loop: CATSRDQASSGNTIYF. DNA for the CDR3: TGTGCCACCAGCAGAGATCAGGCTAGCTCTGGAAACACCATATATTTT.